The 10 T cell receptor beta chains below were found in one sample sequenced in a study of neurological immune-mediated disorders. Each CDR3 protein gets one entry after TCRdb re-called the 5' RACE reads with MiXCR. The sample consists of tens of thousands of distinct CDR3 sequences, roughly an eighth of them appearing once. The sequenced sample consisted of PBMCs. The receptors were gathered from a woman between 50 and 59 years old with HTLV-1-associated myelopathy (HAM/TSP).

As for this clonotype: This could be a read error, since a much larger clone is one nucleotide away. The J gene is TRBJ2-5, the V gene TRBV28; D remains unclear. Germline V gene sequence: CDR1 MDHEN, CDR2 SYDVKM. The CDR3 loop spans 15 amino acids. The CDR3 DNA reads TGTGCCAGCAGCCCTGGCAGTTTGCAACAAGAGACCAAGTACTTC. The encoded protein is CASSPGSLQQETKYF.

There are many counts of this clonotype. This CDR3 reads CASSFRVRNTEAFF. In DNA, the CDR3 is TGCGCCAGCAGCTTCAGGGTGAGGAACACTGAAGCTTTCTTT. V and J are TRBV5-1 and TRBJ1-1, with a tentative D call TRBD1 (5 bases). V dropped 2 bases and J dropped 1 base, with 9 bases sitting between them. Per germline, CDR1 SGHRS and CDR2 YFSETQ. This CDR3 is 14 amino acids long.

V is TRBV7-9 and J is TRBJ2-7, with no clear D. Germline V gene sequence: CDR1 SEHNR, CDR2 FQNEAQ (reference sequence). With 3 bases removed from V and 1 base from J, the gap between germline ends came to 7 bases. The CDR3 totals 13 residues. CDR3: CASSFSVSYEQYF. The CDR3 DNA is TGTGCCAGCAGCTTCTCTGTGTCCTACGAGCAGTACTTC.

The V call is TRBV29-1, the J call TRBJ2-5; 7 nucleotides line up with TRBD1. Germline CDR1 and CDR2: SQVTM and ANQGSEA. J gave up 6 bases and V 3 bases, and 4 bases lay outside the gene matches. CDR3 length: 12 amino acids. The CDR3: CSVDHRGQTQYF. Written as DNA, the CDR3 is TGCAGCGTTGACCACAGGGGACAGACCCAGTACTTC.

This clonotype has at least ten counts. This chain joins TRBV4-1 and TRBJ1-1, with 12 bases identical to TRBD1. Germline-derived CDR1 and CDR2 are MGHRA and YSYEKL. V gave up 4 bases and J gave up 3 bases; unmatched junction bases: 6. CDR3 size: 16 residues. CDR3 amino acids: CASSPGTGGAYTEAFF. CDR3 nucleotides: TGCGCCAGCAGCCCCGGGACAGGGGGCGCGTACACTGAAGCTTTCTTT.

This clonotype was recorded many times. V is TRBV29-1 and J is TRBJ1-5; perhaps TRBD1 as D (5 bases). Germline V gives CDR1 SQVTM, CDR2 ANQGSEA. There are 13 residues in the CDR3. Trimming left V 4 bases short and J 7 bases short, with 14 bases between. CDR3 coding DNA: TGCAGCGTTGGGGGTAGGGGAGGGCAGCCCCAGCATTTT. Protein product: CSVGGRGGQPQHF.

This clonotype has at least ten counts. The chain employs TRBV7-8 and TRBJ2-5; 8 bases map to TRBD1. The germline V gene encodes CDR1 SGHVS and CDR2 FQNEAQ. The CDR3 spans 15 residues. V was pared by 2 bases and J by 4 bases, with 6 bases of the junction left unmatched. The CDR3 DNA sequence: TGTGCCAGCAGCTTAACAGGGGGTTTATTAGAGACCCAGTACTTC. Its translation is CASSLTGGLLETQYF. The full variable domain, its missing parts supplied by reference TRBV7-8 and TRBJ2-5, is GAGVSQSPRYKVAKRGQDVALRCDPISGHVSLFWYQQALGQGPEFLTYFQNEAQLDKSGLPSDRFFAERPEGSVSTLKIQRTQQEDSAVYLCASSLTGGLLETQYFGPGTRLLVL.

This clonotype appeared a few times. The rearrangement uses TRBV14 and TRBJ1-1; tentatively, D is TRBD1 (6 bases). The germline V and J ends were trimmed by 0 bases and 8 bases, with 16 bases remaining between them. This CDR3 is 15 amino acids long. Germline assignment: CDR1 SGHDN and CDR2 FVKESK. The CDR3 sequence: CASSQDFRGQLEAFF. The CDR3 bases are TGTGCCAGCAGCCAAGATTTCCGGGGACAACTCGAAGCTTTCTTT.

Here the CDR3 DNA reads TGCAGCGTTTCAGCGGGGACCTACAATGAGCAGTTCTTC. Its translation: CSVSAGTYNEQFF. The chain combines TRBV29-1 with TRBJ2-1; the match to TRBD2 covers 7 bases. Germline trimming cut 5 bases from V and 2 bases from J; bases unmatched to any gene: 3. This CDR3 region has 13 residues. CDR1 and CDR2 from the germline V gene are SQVTM and ANQGSEA.

This clonotype was counted at least ten times. This chain uses TRBV9 with TRBJ1-2; D unclear. The CDR3 consists of 12 residues. Trimming took 3 bases from V and 6 from J, leaving 9 bases between them. CDR1 SGDLS and CDR2 YYNGEE come from the germline V gene. The CDR3 spells CASSEEPDGYTF. The CDR3 DNA is TGTGCCAGCAGCGAAGAACCGGATGGCTACACCTTC.